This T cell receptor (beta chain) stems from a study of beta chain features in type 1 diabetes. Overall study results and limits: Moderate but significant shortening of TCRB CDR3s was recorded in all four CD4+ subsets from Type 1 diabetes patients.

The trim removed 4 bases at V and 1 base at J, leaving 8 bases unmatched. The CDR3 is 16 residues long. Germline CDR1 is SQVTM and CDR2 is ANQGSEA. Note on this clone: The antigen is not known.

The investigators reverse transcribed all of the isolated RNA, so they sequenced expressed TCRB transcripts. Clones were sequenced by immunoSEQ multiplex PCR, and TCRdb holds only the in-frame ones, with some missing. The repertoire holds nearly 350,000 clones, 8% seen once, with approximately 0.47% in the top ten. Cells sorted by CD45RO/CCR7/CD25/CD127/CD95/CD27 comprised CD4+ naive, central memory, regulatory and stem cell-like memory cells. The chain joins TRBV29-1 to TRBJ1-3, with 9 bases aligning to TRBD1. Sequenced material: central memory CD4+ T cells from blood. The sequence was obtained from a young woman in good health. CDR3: CSVAKTGGSSGNTIYF. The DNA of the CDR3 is TGCAGCGTTGCTAAGACAGGGGGGAGTTCTGGAAACACCATATATTTT.